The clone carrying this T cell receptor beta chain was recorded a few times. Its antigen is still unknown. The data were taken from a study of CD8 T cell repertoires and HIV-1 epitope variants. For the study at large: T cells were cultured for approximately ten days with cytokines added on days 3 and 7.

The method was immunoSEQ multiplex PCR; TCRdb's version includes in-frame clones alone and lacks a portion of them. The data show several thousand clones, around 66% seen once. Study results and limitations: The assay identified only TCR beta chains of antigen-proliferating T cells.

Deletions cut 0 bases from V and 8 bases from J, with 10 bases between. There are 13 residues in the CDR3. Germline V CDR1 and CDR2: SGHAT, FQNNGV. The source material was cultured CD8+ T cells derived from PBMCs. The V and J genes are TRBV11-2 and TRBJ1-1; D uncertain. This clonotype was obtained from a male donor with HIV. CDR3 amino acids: CASSLDLSIEAFF. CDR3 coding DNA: TGTGCCAGCAGCTTAGATCTAAGCATAGAAGCTTTCTTT.